Each of the 21 T cell receptor beta chains below was sequenced from the same sample in a study of blood T cells in healthy people across ages. Through a sample-barcoded 5' primer and a J-beta primer mix, a second PCR was run for roughly 7 to 12 cycles. A single record per CDR3 protein comes from TCRdb applying MiXCR to the 5' RACE reads. The table records 650,000 or so distinct CDR3 sequences, roughly half of them present only once. Material: blood. All receptors derive from a woman older than 75 in good health.

The genes are TRBV7-9 and TRBJ2-1; D gene uncertain. Trimming pared 2 bases from V and 10 bases from J, leaving 9 bases between. CDR1 is SEHNR and CDR2 is FQNEAQ in the germline V gene (reference sequence). This CDR3 is built from 12 residues. CDR3 protein: CASSLSLPEQFF. CDR3 sequence (DNA): TGTGCCAGCAGCTTATCTCTACCCGAGCAGTTCTTC.

J is TRBJ1-5 and V is TRBV7-9; possible D gene TRBD1, 5 bases. The CDR3 extends over 15 amino acids. V lost 0 bases and J lost 5, with 11 bases in between. Germline values: CDR1 SEHNR, CDR2 FQNEAQ (reference sequence). The CDR3 is CASSLASGRDQPQHF. The DNA for the CDR3 is TGTGCCAGCAGCTTAGCTTCGGGCAGGGATCAGCCCCAGCATTTT.

The genes are TRBV29-1 and TRBJ2-7; 7 bases are shared with TRBD1. Trimming at V came to 4 bases and at J to 2 bases, leaving 8 bases not matched to a gene. The CDR3 has 14 residues. Germline CDR1 reads SQVTM; CDR2 reads ANQGSEA. CDR3 nucleotides: TGCAGCGTTGTCGTTTGGGACAGAGCCTACGAGCAGTACTTC. Residues: CSVVVWDRAYEQYF.

In this sample, this clonotype turned up a few times. The chain uses TRBV5-1 and TRBJ2-2; D is ambiguous. Germline V gives CDR1 SGHRS, CDR2 YFSETQ. CDR3 length equals 15 residues. Deletions cut 1 base from V and 2 bases from J, with 9 bases between. The CDR3 here is CASSLIKGNTGELFF. The DNA of the CDR3 is TGCGCCAGCAGCTTGATCAAGGGAAACACCGGGGAGCTGTTTTTT.

This clonotype was found once. The chain carries TRBV4-3 and TRBJ2-5; D is perhaps TRBD2 (6 bases). The V gene's germline CDR1 is LGHNA and CDR2 YSLEER. Trimming removed 4 bases at V and 0 bases at J, with 9 bases between. The length of the CDR3 is 14 residues. CDR3 sequence (DNA): TGCGCCAGCAGCCTGGGACTGCACCAAGAGACCCAGTACTTC. This translates into CASSLGLHQETQYF.

This chain uses TRBV6-1 with TRBJ2-7, with TRBD1 identical over 7 bases. CDR3 length equals 13 residues. The V segment lost 6 bases and the J segment 1 base; nucleotides outside the gene matches: 3. CDR1 is MNHNS, CDR2 SASEGT, per germline. CDR3 bases: TGTGCCAGCAGGACAGGGAGTTCCTACGAGCAGTACTTC. As protein: CASRTGSSYEQYF.

Ten or more counts support this clonotype. The V gene is TRBV15, the J gene TRBJ2-1, with 10 bases lining up with TRBD2. Germline-derived CDR1 and CDR2 are LNHNV and YYDKDF (reference sequence). The CDR3 loop spans 17 amino acids. Trimming removed 1 base from V and 0 bases from J; junction bases left unmatched: 3. The CDR3 DNA sequence: TGTGCCACCAGCAGAGCTGGGACTAGCGTCTCCTACAATGAGCAGTTCTTC. This encodes CATSRAGTSVSYNEQFF.

Ten or more counts support this clonotype. This rearrangement joins TRBV12-3 or TRBV12-4 to TRBJ2-5, with TRBD2 matching 7 bases. The CDR3 sequence is 13 residues long. With 5 bases clipped from V and 3 bases from J, the junction kept 3 bases outside the gene matches. CDR3 amino acids: CASSMGGEETQYF. Written as DNA, the CDR3 is TGTGCCAGCAGTATGGGGGGGGAAGAGACCCAGTACTTC.

The rearrangement uses TRBV20-1 and TRBJ2-3; D perhaps matches TRBD1 (5 bases). Per germline, CDR1 DFQATT and CDR2 SNEGSKA (reference sequence). V lost 1 base, J lost 5 bases, and 13 bases lay in between. The CDR3 is 14 residues long. The CDR3 sequence is CSARVAGHVDTQYF. The CDR3, as DNA: TGCAGTGCTAGAGTAGCAGGGCATGTAGATACGCAGTATTTT.

Many counts were recorded for this clonotype. This rearrangement joins TRBV11-3 to TRBJ2-1; D is perhaps TRBD2 (5 bases). This CDR3 is 14 amino acids long. In germline, CDR1 is SGHNT, CDR2 YENEEA. Trimming cost V 0 bases and J 10 bases, with 13 bases left between them. The CDR3 coding sequence is TGTGCCAGCAGCTTAGATCACGGGGAAGAGGAGCAGTTCTTC. This sequence encodes CASSLDHGEEEQFF.

The CDR3 nucleotides read TGTGCCAGCAGTTTATCCGCGACAGGGGCTACTTCAGGCTACACCTTC. Protein sequence: CASSLSATGATSGYTF. The chain uses TRBV12-3 or TRBV12-4 and TRBJ1-2; 8 bases line up with TRBD1. Losses at the gene ends were 2 bases for V and 8 bases for J; bases not matched to a gene: 13. The CDR3 covers 16 residues.

This rearrangement joins TRBV29-1 to TRBJ1-4; the match to TRBD1 covers 9 bases. This CDR3 is built from 14 residues. V was pared by 4 bases and J by 5 bases, with 5 bases of the junction left unmatched. CDR1 and CDR2 from the germline V gene are SQVTM and ANQGSEA. CDR3 bases: TGCAGCGTTGTCCCCGGACAGGGGAATGAAAAACTGTTTTTT. It translates to CSVVPGQGNEKLFF.

Details on this clonotype: A much more abundant neighbour one base away suggests this may be a read error. The V gene is TRBV2, the J gene TRBJ2-5, with D perhaps TRBD1 (5 bases). The germline V gene has CDR1 SNHLY and CDR2 FYNNEI. The CDR3 loop spans 13 amino acids. The CDR3 protein is CAGSAYRQETRYF. The CDR3, as DNA: TGTGCCGGCAGCGCATACAGGCAAGAGACCCGGTACTTC.

This clonotype was observed a handful of times. This chain connects TRBV24-1 to TRBJ2-1, with 9 bases aligning to TRBD2. The CDR3 is 18 residues long. CDR1 KGHDR and CDR2 SFDVKD come from the germline V gene. The ends lost 4 bases at V and 1 base at J; junction bases unmatched: 10. CDR3 region: CATSEEGSGGLSYNEQFF. In nucleotides, the CDR3 is TGTGCCACCAGTGAGGAGGGTAGCGGGGGCCTATCCTACAATGAGCAGTTCTTC.

The rearrangement links TRBV7-9 to TRBJ1-1; the match to TRBD1 covers 11 bases. CDR1 is SEHNR and CDR2 is FQNEAQ in the germline V gene (reference sequence). The CDR3 runs to 13 residues. Unmatched junction bases numbered 6, after V lost 5 bases and J lost 10 bases. As DNA, the CDR3 is TGTGCCAGCAGCCCCGGACAGGGGGCGCGAGCTTTCTTT. It translates to CASSPGQGARAFF. Full variable domain (outside the CDR3, taken from reference TRBV7-9 and TRBJ1-1): DTGVSQNPRHKITKRGQNVTFRCDPISEHNRLYWYRQTLGQGPEFLTYFQNEAQLEKSRLLSDRFSAERPKGSFSTLEIQRTEQGDSAMYLCASSPGQGARAFFGQGTRLTVV.

The gene calls are TRBV15 and TRBJ1-5, with D perhaps TRBD1 (6 bases). The CDR3 sequence is 18 residues long. Germline lookup yields CDR1 LNHNV and CDR2 YYDKDF (reference sequence). Trimming cost V 0 bases and J 2 bases, with 17 bases left between them. CDR3 coding DNA: TGTGCCACCAGCAGAGATAGAGGGGGGCAGGCAGGCAATCAGCCCCAGCATTTT. Encoded protein: CATSRDRGGQAGNQPQHF.

This clonotype was picked up many times. V gene TRBV11-1 combines with J gene TRBJ2-6, with 7 positions matching TRBD1. The CDR3 has 18 residues. The germline CDR1 and CDR2 sequences are SGHAT and FQDESV (reference sequence). V gave up 4 bases and J gave up 0 bases; unmatched junction bases: 9. The CDR3 is CASSYRQGAVSGANVLTF. The CDR3 bases are TGTGCCAGCAGCTATCGACAGGGTGCGGTCTCTGGGGCCAACGTCCTGACTTTC.

This clonotype was picked up many times. V usage is TRBV29-1 and J usage is TRBJ2-7, with D maybe TRBD2 (5 bases). Germline-derived CDR1 and CDR2 are SQVTM and ANQGSEA. The CDR3 spans 11 residues. V was clipped by 6 bases and J by 5 bases, with 11 bases between them. This CDR3 is CSVPRGHEQYF. In DNA, the CDR3 is TGCAGCGTACCCCGAGGGCACGAGCAGTACTTC.

The chain links TRBV5-5 to TRBJ2-5, with D possibly being TRBD2 (5 bases). Trimming took 2 bases from V and 3 from J, leaving 11 bases between them. The length of the CDR3 is 14 residues. Germline values: CDR1 SGHKS, CDR2 YYEKEE (reference sequence). CDR3 coding DNA: TGTGCCAGCAGCTTCTCGCGGACTGAAGAGACCCAGTACTTC. Its translation is CASSFSRTEETQYF.

The sample holds many counts of this clonotype. V and J are TRBV29-1 and TRBJ2-4, with TRBD2 matching over 7 bases. The germline gives CDR1 SQVTM, CDR2 ANQGSEA. V trimming: 1 base; J trimming: 6 bases; junction bases outside the gene matches: 3. CDR3 length equals 13 residues. CDR3 sequence: CSVEAGGRNIQYF. Here the CDR3 DNA reads TGCAGCGTTGAAGCGGGAGGTAGAAACATTCAGTACTTC. The full variable domain, completed using reference TRBV29-1 and TRBJ2-4, is SAVISQKPSRDICQRGTSLTIQCQVDSQVTMMFWYRQQPGQSLTLIATANQGSEATYESGFVIDKFPISRPNLTFSTLTVSNMSPEDSSIYLCSVEAGGRNIQYFGAGTRLSVL.

This sequence joins TRBV4-2 and TRBJ2-2; 7 nucleotides align to TRBD2. There are 17 residues in the CDR3. Trimming removed 0 bases from V and 0 bases from J; junction bases left unmatched: 4. The germline V gene has CDR1 LGHNA and CDR2 YNFKEQ. The CDR3 DNA reads TGTGCCAGCAGCCAAGAATCGGCGGGGGCGAACACCGGGGAGCTGTTTTTT. Its translation is CASSQESAGANTGELFF.